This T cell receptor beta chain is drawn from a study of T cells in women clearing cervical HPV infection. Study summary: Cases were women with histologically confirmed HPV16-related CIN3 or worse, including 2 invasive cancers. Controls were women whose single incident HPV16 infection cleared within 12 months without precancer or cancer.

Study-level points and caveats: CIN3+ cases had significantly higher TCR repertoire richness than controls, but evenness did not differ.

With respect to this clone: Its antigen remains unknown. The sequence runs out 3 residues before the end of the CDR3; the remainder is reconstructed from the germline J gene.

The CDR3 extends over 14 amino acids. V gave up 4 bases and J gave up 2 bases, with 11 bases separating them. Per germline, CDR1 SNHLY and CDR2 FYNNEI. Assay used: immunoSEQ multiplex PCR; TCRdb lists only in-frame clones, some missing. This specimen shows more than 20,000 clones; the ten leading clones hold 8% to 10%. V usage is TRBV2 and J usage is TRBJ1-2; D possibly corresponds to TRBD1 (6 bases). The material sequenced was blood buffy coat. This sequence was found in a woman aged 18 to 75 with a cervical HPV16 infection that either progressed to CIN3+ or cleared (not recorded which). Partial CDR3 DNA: TGTGCCAGCAGTGTAGGGACACCCAACTATGGC. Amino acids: CASSVGTPNYG. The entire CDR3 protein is CASSVGTPNYGYTF. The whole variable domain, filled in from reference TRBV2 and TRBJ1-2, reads EPEVTQTPSHQVTQMGQEVILRCVPISNHLYFYWYRQILGQKVEFLVSFYNNEISEKSEIFDDQFSVERPDGSNFTLKIRSTKLEDSAMYFCASSVGTPNYGYTFGSGTRLTVV.